A single T cell receptor beta chain is shown here with its context. This sample stems from a study of blood T cell repertoires in COVID-19. Clones were sequenced by immunoSEQ multiplex PCR, and TCRdb holds only the in-frame ones, with some missing. The sample lists approximately 97,000 clones, about 89% occurring once. The receptor was derived from a human donor in a cohort sampled during active COVID-19. The sequencing input was peripheral blood.

The CDR3, as DNA: TGTGCCAGCAGCAACCCGGGACTCCCCAGAGCCTGGGAGCAGTACTTC. This gives the protein CASSNPGLPRAWEQYF. The genes are TRBV5-4 and TRBJ2-7; D might be TRBD2 (6 bases). V was cut by 4 bases and J by 7 bases, with 24 bases left in between. The CDR3 spans 16 residues. Germline CDR1 SGHNT, CDR2 YYREEE (reference sequence).